This T cell receptor beta chain was identified during a study of identical twins. This clonotype was counted between two and nine times. Germline-derived CDR1 and CDR2 are SEHNR and FQNEAQ (reference sequence). The CDR3 is 15 amino acids. With 5 bases clipped from V and 6 bases from J, the junction kept 9 bases outside the gene matches. TCRdb passed the 5' RACE reads through MiXCR, listing each CDR3 protein once. This table holds approximately 700,000 distinct CDR3 sequences, 15% to 20% found once. This sample was shared with a second study, whose subject was T cells expressing NK-cell markers.

This receptor was identified in a woman in her late teens or twenties in good health. This sequence joins TRBV7-9 and TRBJ2-1; 8 bases match TRBD2. The sample comprised PBMCs. CDR3 in amino acids: CASSPSGLAVNEQFF. CDR3 coding DNA: TGTGCCAGCAGCCCCTCCGGACTAGCCGTCAATGAGCAGTTCTTC. Full variable domain (remainder filled in from reference TRBV7-9 and TRBJ2-1): DTGVSQNPRHKITKRGQNVTFRCDPISEHNRLYWYRQTLGQGPEFLTYFQNEAQLEKSRLLSDRFSAERPKGSFSTLEIQRTEQGDSAMYLCASSPSGLAVNEQFFGPGTRLTVL.